This T cell receptor beta chain was recovered during a study of blood T cells in healthy people across ages. Study conclusions and caveats: Donors of long life had a larger count of naive CD4+ cells and greater diversity than aged donors.

A minimum of 6.5 million PBMCs was isolated per sample. Extraction of total RNA produced a minimum of 5 micrograms from each sample. The CDR3 is 15 residues long. Per the germline V gene, CDR1 is MNHEY and CDR2 is SVGAGI. The V end lost 5 bases, the J end lost 4 bases, and 15 bases lay between the germline ends. With regard to this clonotype: Its target is not known.

Using a J-beta primer mix together with a sample-barcoded 5' primer, a second PCR was run for about 6 to 12 cycles. With 12 random nucleotides, a template-switch adaptor tagged each individual cDNA molecule. TCRdb processed the 5' RACE reads anew with MiXCR; each CDR3 protein has one entry. The sample carries 1.5 million to 2 million distinct CDR3 sequences, approximately 28% recorded once. The source of this sequence is a woman in her twenties or thirties in good health. Sequenced input: blood. The gene calls are TRBV6-5 and TRBJ1-3; D gene uncertain. Here the CDR3 DNA reads TGTGCCAGCAGTGAGAGGCTCCGGTCAGGAAACACCATATATTTT. This sequence encodes CASSERLRSGNTIYF.